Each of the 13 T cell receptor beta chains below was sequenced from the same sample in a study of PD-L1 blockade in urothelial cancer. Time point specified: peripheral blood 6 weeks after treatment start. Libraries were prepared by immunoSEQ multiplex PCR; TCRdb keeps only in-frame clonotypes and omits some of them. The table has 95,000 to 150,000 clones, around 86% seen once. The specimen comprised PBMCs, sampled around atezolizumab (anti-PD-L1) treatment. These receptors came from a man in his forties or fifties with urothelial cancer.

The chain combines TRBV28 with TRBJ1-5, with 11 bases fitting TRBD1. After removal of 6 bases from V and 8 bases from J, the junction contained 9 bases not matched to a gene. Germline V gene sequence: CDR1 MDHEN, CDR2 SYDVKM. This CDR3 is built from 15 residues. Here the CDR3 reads CASSTGTGGWKPQHF. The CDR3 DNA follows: TGTGCCAGCAGCACCGGGACAGGGGGGTGGAAGCCCCAGCATTTT.

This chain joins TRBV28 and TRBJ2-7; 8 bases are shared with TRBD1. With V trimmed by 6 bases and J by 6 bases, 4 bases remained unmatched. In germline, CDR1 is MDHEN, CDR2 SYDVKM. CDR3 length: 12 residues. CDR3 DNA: TGTGCCAGCAGGACAGGGGCCGTCGAGCAGTACTTC. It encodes CASRTGAVEQYF.

The CDR3 region is CASMRTGFGEKLFF. The CDR3 DNA is TGTGCCAGCATGAGGACAGGGTTTGGTGAAAAACTGTTTTTT. The V call is TRBV2, the J call TRBJ1-4, with 8 bases identical to TRBD1. The ends lost 7 bases at V and 7 bases at J; junction bases unmatched: 8. There are 14 residues in the CDR3. Germline-derived CDR1 and CDR2 are SNHLY and FYNNEI. Full variable domain (remainder filled in from reference TRBV2 and TRBJ1-4): EPEVTQTPSHQVTQMGQEVILRCVPISNHLYFYWYRQILGQKVEFLVSFYNNEISEKSEIFDDQFSVERPDGSNFTLKIRSTKLEDSAMYFCASMRTGFGEKLFFGSGTQLSVL.

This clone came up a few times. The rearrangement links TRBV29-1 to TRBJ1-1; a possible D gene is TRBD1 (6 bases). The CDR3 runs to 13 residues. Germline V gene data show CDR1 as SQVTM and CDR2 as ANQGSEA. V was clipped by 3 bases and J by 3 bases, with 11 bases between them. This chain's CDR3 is CSVEKDSDTEAFF. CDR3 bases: TGCAGCGTTGAGAAGGACAGCGACACTGAAGCTTTCTTT.

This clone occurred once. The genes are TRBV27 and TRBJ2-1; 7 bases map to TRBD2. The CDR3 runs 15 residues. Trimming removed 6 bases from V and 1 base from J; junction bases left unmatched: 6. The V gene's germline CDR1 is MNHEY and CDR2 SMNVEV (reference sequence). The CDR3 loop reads CASRLSGISYNEQFF. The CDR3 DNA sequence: TGTGCCAGCAGACTGAGCGGGATTTCCTACAATGAGCAGTTCTTC.

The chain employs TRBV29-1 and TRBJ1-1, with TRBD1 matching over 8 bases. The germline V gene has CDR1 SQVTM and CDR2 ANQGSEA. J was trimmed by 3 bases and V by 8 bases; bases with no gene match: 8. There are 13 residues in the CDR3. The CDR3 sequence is CSTQTGGHTEAFF. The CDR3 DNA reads TGCAGCACCCAAACAGGGGGTCACACTGAAGCTTTCTTT.

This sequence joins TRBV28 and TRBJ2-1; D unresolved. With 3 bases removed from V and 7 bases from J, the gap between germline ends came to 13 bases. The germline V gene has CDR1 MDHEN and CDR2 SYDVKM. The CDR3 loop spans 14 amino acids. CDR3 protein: CASSFPAAANEQFF. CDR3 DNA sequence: TGTGCCAGCAGTTTCCCTGCCGCTGCGAATGAGCAGTTCTTC.

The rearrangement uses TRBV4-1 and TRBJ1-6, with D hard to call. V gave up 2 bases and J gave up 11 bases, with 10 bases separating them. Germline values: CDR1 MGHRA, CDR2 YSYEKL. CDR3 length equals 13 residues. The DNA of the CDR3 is TGCGCCAGCAGCCAACTACTCCAGGCACCCCTCCACTTT. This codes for CASSQLLQAPLHF.

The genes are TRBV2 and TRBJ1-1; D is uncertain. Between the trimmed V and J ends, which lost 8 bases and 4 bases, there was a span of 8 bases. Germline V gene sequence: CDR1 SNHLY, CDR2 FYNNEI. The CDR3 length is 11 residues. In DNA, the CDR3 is TGTGCCAGCCGAACATTCACTGAAGCTTTCTTT. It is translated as CASRTFTEAFF.

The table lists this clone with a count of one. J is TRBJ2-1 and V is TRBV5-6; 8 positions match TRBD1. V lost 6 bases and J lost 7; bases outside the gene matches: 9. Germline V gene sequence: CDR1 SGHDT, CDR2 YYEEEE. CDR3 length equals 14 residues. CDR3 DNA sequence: TGTGCCAGCAAAGCCGGGACAGGTAATAATGAGCAGTTCTTC. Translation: CASKAGTGNNEQFF.

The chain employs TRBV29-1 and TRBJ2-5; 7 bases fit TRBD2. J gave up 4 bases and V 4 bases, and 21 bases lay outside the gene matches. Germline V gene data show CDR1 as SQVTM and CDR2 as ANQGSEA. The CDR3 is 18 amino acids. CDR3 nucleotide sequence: TGCAGCGTTGGACCCAGATCGGCGGGAGAGCTGGGGGGAGAGACCCAGTACTTC. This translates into CSVGPRSAGELGGETQYF.

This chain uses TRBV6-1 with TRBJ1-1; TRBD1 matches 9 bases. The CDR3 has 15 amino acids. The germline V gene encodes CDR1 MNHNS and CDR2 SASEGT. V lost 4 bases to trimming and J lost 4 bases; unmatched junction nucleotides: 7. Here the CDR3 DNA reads TGTGCCAGCAGTGCTAAACAGGGGGCAGGCACTGAAGCTTTCTTT. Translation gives CASSAKQGAGTEAFF.

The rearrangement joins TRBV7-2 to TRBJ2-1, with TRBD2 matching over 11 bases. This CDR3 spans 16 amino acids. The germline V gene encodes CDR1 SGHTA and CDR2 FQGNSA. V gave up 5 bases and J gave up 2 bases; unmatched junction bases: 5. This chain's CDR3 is CASSPSTSGTYNEQFF. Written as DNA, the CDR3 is TGTGCCAGCAGCCCTTCGACTAGCGGGACCTACAATGAGCAGTTCTTC.